The present T cell receptor (beta chain) was sequenced within a study of blood T cell repertoires in COVID-19. Study details: Collection of acute and convalescent COVID-19 samples took place in the United States, Italy and Spain.

Source study methods: Estimates of nucleated cell counts were drawn from the amplification of reference gene primers. Method: immunoSEQ multiplex PCR; TCRdb's copy keeps in-frame clones and lacks some. V and J calls and clone size come straight from that table; D and trimming were deduced from the DNA. Here the sample spans about 150,000 clones, 70% to 90% being singletons. The germline V gene has CDR1 MNHEY and CDR2 SVGAGI. This CDR3 contains 15 residues. V shed 5 bases, J shed 7 bases, and the junction held 10 bases outside the gene matches. Sequencing used peripheral blood. V and J are TRBV6-5 and TRBJ1-4; 7 nucleotides align to TRBD1. The receptor was isolated from a man aged 70-80 years with acute or convalescent COVID-19. The CDR3 region is CASSNRQGGSEKLFF. CDR3 in DNA: TGTGCCAGCAGTAACCGACAGGGCGGCAGTGAAAAACTGTTTTTT.